Presented here are 5 T cell receptor beta chains from one specimen sequenced in a study of cytomegalovirus exposure and HLA in healthy donors. The PCR contained 60 Vbeta and 13 Jbeta primers. Sequencing was performed with immunoSEQ multiplex PCR; in TCRdb, only in-frame clones are kept and a portion is missing. Here the sample spans over 100,000 clones, around 80% being singletons. Sequencing input: PBMCs. The receptor set was obtained from a woman between 18 and 30 years old in good health and CMV-seropositive.

The chain recombines TRBV6-1 with TRBJ1-1; tentative D call: TRBD1 (5 bases). V lost 6 bases and J lost 8, with 16 bases in between. The germline gives CDR1 MNHNS, CDR2 SASEGT. The CDR3 length is 13 residues. CDR3 nucleotide sequence: TGTGCCAGCAGGGAGAATCAGGGAGGGGAAGCTTTCTTT. Residues: CASRENQGGEAFF.

The rearrangement uses TRBV23-1 and TRBJ1-1; 7 nucleotides align to TRBD1. TRBV23-1 is designated an ORF whose function remains uncertain. With 4 bases clipped from V and 7 bases from J, the junction kept 21 bases outside the gene matches. The CDR3 is 18 residues long. The CDR3, as DNA: TGCGCCAGCAGTCCGTTTCACCCCCGACCGACAGGGTCATGTGAAGCTTTCTTT. Translated: CASSPFHPRPTGSCEAFF.

The chain carries TRBV29-1 and TRBJ1-2, with TRBD1 identical over 8 bases. The length of the CDR3 is 13 residues. The germline V gene has CDR1 SQVTM and CDR2 ANQGSEA. The V and J ends lost 2 bases and 8 bases, in that order; junction bases with no gene match: 7. The CDR3 bases are TGCAGCGTTGAACCCCCAGGGGGCGGAGGCTACACCTTC. The encoded protein is CSVEPPGGGGYTF.

The chain uses TRBV5-1 and TRBJ2-2; perhaps TRBD2 as D (5 bases). The V end lost 4 bases, the J end lost 3 bases, and 13 bases lay between the germline ends. Germline V gene sequence: CDR1 SGHRS, CDR2 YFSETQ. This CDR3 is built from 15 residues. CDR3 bases: TGCGCCAGCAGCGCGGATGGGAGATACACCGGGGAGCTGTTTTTT. Translating gives CASSADGRYTGELFF.

Notes on this clone: Within the sample, other DNA sequences also encode this same CDR3. The J gene is TRBJ2-3, the V gene TRBV6-4; TRBD2 agrees at 8 bases. Germline V lookup: CDR1 MRHNA, CDR2 SNTAGT. V was clipped by 5 bases and J by 0 bases; unmatched bases: 4. This CDR3 contains 15 residues. CDR3 protein: CASSRGGTSTDTQYF. In nucleotides, the CDR3 is TGTGCCAGCAGTCGCGGGGGGACGAGCACAGATACGCAGTATTTT.